Below are 13 T cell receptor beta chains sequenced from a single sample in a study of T cells in Graves' hyperthyroidism and ophthalmopathy. RNA transcripts were the template for amplifying TCR beta CDR3 regions. RT-PCR in the first round (using the HTBI primer set) targeted the TCR CDR3. Each CDR3 protein is one row after TCRdb ran MiXCR on the multiplex PCR reads. Among 400,000 to 500,000 distinct CDR3 sequences listed, about 15% were seen once. The sequencing sample was made of blood. The receptor set was obtained from a man in his late teens or twenties with Graves' ophthalmopathy.

This clonotype was counted ten times or more. CDR3 sequence: CASSGQPNEKLFF. In DNA form, the CDR3 reads TGTGCCAGCAGTGGACAGCCGAATGAAAAACTGTTTTTT. The gene calls are TRBV2 and TRBJ1-4, with D possibly matching TRBD1 (5 bases). Germline V gene lookup returns CDR1 SNHLY and CDR2 FYNNEI. V gave up 4 bases and J gave up 5 bases, with 8 bases separating them. CDR3 length: 13 residues. Filled out from reference TRBV2 and TRBJ1-4, the complete variable domain reads EPEVTQTPSHQVTQMGQEVILRCVPISNHLYFYWYRQILGQKVEFLVSFYNNEISEKSEIFDDQFSVERPDGSNFTLKIRSTKLEDSAMYFCASSGQPNEKLFFGSGTQLSVL.

Points on this clonotype: A much larger clonotype is one base distant, so this may be a read error. CDR3 nucleotides: TGTGCCAGCCTCCAGTCATGGGACCAGTTCTTC. Amino acids: CASLQSWDQFF. The rearrangement uses TRBV6-2 or TRBV6-3 and TRBJ2-1; perhaps D is TRBD1 or TRBD2 (5 bases each). Germline values: CDR1 MNHEY, CDR2 SVGEGT. Between the trimmed V and J ends, which lost 8 bases and 13 bases, there was a span of 15 bases. The length of the CDR3 is 11 residues.

This clonotype has a count of ten or more. The chain recombines TRBV6-1 with TRBJ1-6; a weak D match, TRBD1 (6 bases). CDR1 and CDR2 (germline): MNHNS, SASEGT. The V and J ends lost 5 bases and 7 bases respectively, with 12 bases between them. CDR3 length: 14 amino acids. CDR3: CASSRTGSNSPLHF. DNA of the CDR3: TGTGCCAGCAGTAGAACAGGGTCAAATTCACCCCTCCACTTT.

In this sample, this clonotype turned up many times. The chain has TRBV6-1 and TRBJ2-3; 8 bases line up with TRBD2. The germline CDR1 and CDR2 sequences are MNHNS and SASEGT. The CDR3 extends over 18 amino acids. V was clipped by 5 bases and J by 0 bases; unmatched bases: 13. In DNA form, the CDR3 reads TGTGCCAGCAGTCACCGGAGTAGCGGGGCCTCTAGCACAGATACGCAGTATTTT. Its translation: CASSHRSSGASSTDTQYF.

CDR3: CASSPIAHQPFF. In DNA, the CDR3 is TGTGCCAGCAGCCCGATCGCCCACCAGCCGTTCTTC. The J gene is TRBJ2-1, the V gene TRBV7-9; no definite D call. Germline CDR1 is SEHNR and CDR2 is FQNEAQ (reference sequence). This CDR3 is 12 amino acids long. Deletions cut 5 bases from V and 15 bases from J, with 17 bases between.

V gene TRBV20-1 combines with J gene TRBJ2-4; 13 bases are a match to TRBD2. The V gene's germline CDR1 is DFQATT and CDR2 SNEGSKA (reference sequence). The CDR3 consists of 16 residues. V was clipped by 6 bases and J by 3 bases; unmatched bases: 8. The CDR3 reads CSAAGTSGVSKNIQYF. DNA of the CDR3: TGCAGTGCCGCTGGGACTAGCGGGGTGAGCAAAAACATTCAGTACTTC.

The V and J genes are TRBV15 and TRBJ1-5, with a possible D match to TRBD1 (6 bases). Trimming removed 5 bases at V and 3 bases at J, with 14 bases between. From germline, CDR1 is LNHNV and CDR2 YYDKDF (reference sequence). This CDR3 has 15 amino acids. The CDR3 protein is CATSGGLDLNQPQHF. The CDR3 DNA sequence: TGTGCCACCAGCGGGGGCTTAGATCTCAATCAGCCCCAGCATTTT.

The V call is TRBV19, the J call TRBJ2-3; the match to TRBD2 covers 10 bases. CDR1 and CDR2 from the germline V gene are LNHDA and SQIVND (reference sequence). With 0 bases clipped from V and 3 bases from J, the junction kept 12 bases outside the gene matches. CDR3 length: 19 residues. This CDR3 is CASSIEGVLSGRSTDTQYF. The CDR3 coding sequence is TGTGCCAGTAGTATAGAAGGAGTCCTTAGCGGGAGGAGTACAGATACGCAGTATTTT. Variable domain in full (rest from reference TRBV19 and TRBJ2-3): DGGITQSPKYLFRKEGQNVTLSCEQNLNHDAMYWYRQDPGQGLRLIYYSQIVNDFQKGDIAEGYSVSREKKESFPLTVTSAQKNPTAFYLCASSIEGVLSGRSTDTQYFGPGTRLTVL.

This clonotype has just a few counts. This chain connects TRBV6-1 to TRBJ2-2; maybe TRBD2 (5 bases). Germline assignment: CDR1 MNHNS and CDR2 SASEGT. V dropped 5 bases and J dropped 7 bases, with 17 bases sitting between them. The CDR3 runs 15 residues. The CDR3 here is CASSFRTPAGGELFF. As DNA, the CDR3 is TGTGCCAGCAGTTTCCGAACTCCGGCGGGCGGGGAGCTGTTTTTT.

This clonotype was observed a handful of times. The chain employs TRBV20-1 and TRBJ1-2; unclear D gene. V lost 6 bases to trimming and J lost 0 bases, with 8 bases between them. The CDR3 has 12 amino acids. CDR1 is DFQATT and CDR2 is SNEGSKA in the germline V gene (reference sequence). CDR3: CSAEMSNYGYTF. CDR3 bases: TGCAGTGCAGAAATGTCTAACTATGGCTACACCTTC.

This clonotype appeared many times. This rearrangement joins TRBV2 to TRBJ2-1; TRBD2 aligns across 7 bases. This CDR3 contains 14 residues. V dropped 6 bases and J dropped 5; count of bases not matched to a gene: 7. Germline V gene sequence: CDR1 SNHLY, CDR2 FYNNEI. This chain's CDR3 is CASRETSSNNEQFF. DNA for the CDR3: TGTGCCAGCAGGGAGACTAGCAGCAACAATGAGCAGTTCTTC. Complete variable domain (other parts from reference TRBV2 and TRBJ2-1): EPEVTQTPSHQVTQMGQEVILRCVPISNHLYFYWYRQILGQKVEFLVSFYNNEISEKSEIFDDQFSVERPDGSNFTLKIRSTKLEDSAMYFCASRETSSNNEQFFGPGTRLTVL.

At least ten counts were recorded for this clonotype. The chain uses TRBV30 and TRBJ2-5; D not certain. The CDR3 consists of 10 residues. V was cut by 2 bases and J by 5 bases, with 3 bases left in between. Germline-derived CDR1 and CDR2 are GTSNPN and SVGIG (reference sequence). The CDR3: CAWSRETQYF. In DNA form, the CDR3 reads TGTGCCTGGAGTAGGGAGACCCAGTACTTC.

This clonotype occurred once. The chain carries TRBV19 and TRBJ2-2; D remains ambiguous. CDR1 and CDR2 from the germline V gene are LNHDA and SQIVND (reference sequence). There are 16 residues in the CDR3. The germline V and J ends were trimmed by 3 bases and 1 base, with 12 bases remaining between them. The DNA of the CDR3 is TGTGCCAGTAGTATGATCAGCTCTAGGAACACCGGGGAGCTGTTTTTT. Encoded protein: CASSMISSRNTGELFF.